A selection of T cell receptor beta chains follows, all from one sample in a study of beta chain features in type 1 diabetes. TCRdb keeps only in-frame clones here, not all; method: immunoSEQ multiplex PCR. The table lists about 620,000 clones, about a sixth of them singletons. Sequenced: naive CD4+ T cells from blood. These TCRs come from a man between 18 and 29 years old in good health. The CDR3 runs from the conserved cysteine through the conserved F or W. Fields, in order: D gene, clone size, V gene, J gene, CDR3 protein, CDR3 DNA. A D gene is named only where the DNA matches it firmly. Clone size appears in some rows only: once, few, many, or a class for an expanded clone.

>.|few|TRBV4-2|TRBJ2-6
CASSQEGVLSGANVLTF
TGTGCCAGCAGCCAAGAAGGTGTGCTCTCTGGGGCCAACGTCCTGACTTTC
>.|few|TRBV5-1|TRBJ1-4
CASSQDGVLTNEKLFF
TGCGCCAGCAGCCAAGACGGAGTGTTAACTAATGAAAAACTGTTTTTT
>TRBD2|few|TRBV5-1|TRBJ2-1
CASSLDELGTSSYNEQFF
TGCGCCAGCAGCTTGGATGAGTTAGGGACTAGCTCCTACAATGAGCAGTTCTTC
>.|.|TRBV7-3|TRBJ1-1
CASSFNMNTEAFF
TGTGCCAGCAGCTTCAACATGAACACTGAAGCTTTCTTT
>.|.|TRBV6-5|TRBJ1-1
CASSYRRGNTEAFF
TGTGCCAGCAGTTACAGGAGGGGGAACACTGAAGCTTTCTTT
>.|.|TRBV21-1|TRBJ2-7
CASSKGGFEQYF
TGTGCCAGCAGCAAAGGAGGGTTCGAGCAGTACTTC
>.|.|TRBV19|TRBJ2-5
CASSGFETQYF
TGTGCCAGTAGCGGGTTCGAGACCCAGTACTTC
>TRBD2|.|TRBV19|TRBJ2-1
CASSIFRTSGSYNEQFF
TGTGCCAGTAGTATTTTTAGGACTAGCGGTTCCTACAATGAGCAGTTCTTC
>.|.|TRBV5-4|TRBJ1-1
CASSHPRQANTEAFF
TGTGCCAGCAGCCACCCCCGACAGGCTAACACTGAAGCTTTCTTT
>TRBD1|.|TRBV5-1|TRBJ1-2
CASSLADRANYGYTF
TGCGCCAGCAGCTTGGCTGACAGGGCTAACTATGGCTACACCTTC
>.|.|TRBV5-4|TRBJ1-6
CASSFQGNNSPLHF
TGTGCCAGCAGCTTTCAGGGGAATAATTCACCCCTCCACTTT
>.|.|TRBV9|TRBJ2-5
CASSVGSRGGGETQYF
TGTGCCAGCAGCGTAGGTAGCAGGGGAGGAGGAGAGACCCAGTACTTC
>TRBD2|few|TRBV25-1|TRBJ2-4
CASSAPGTSGVAKNIQYF
TGTGCCAGCAGTGCTCCCGGGACTAGCGGAGTAGCCAAAAACATTCAGTACTTC
>TRBD1|.|TRBV7-2|TRBJ1-5
CASSSDRGWNQPQHF
TGTGCCAGCAGCTCCGACAGGGGTTGGAATCAGCCCCAGCATTTT
>.|few|TRBV18|TRBJ2-7
CASSPGAPSYEQYF
TGTGCCAGCTCACCTGGTGCGCCGTCCTACGAGCAGTACTTC
>.|.|TRBV6-7|TRBJ2-2
CASSPLGGINTGELFF
TGTGCCAGCAGTCCCCTCGGAGGGATCAACACCGGGGAGCTGTTTTTT
>TRBD2|.|TRBV10-3|TRBJ2-7
CAISEQRGRPAREQYF
TGTGCCATCAGTGAACAGCGGGGGCGCCCCGCGAGAGAGCAGTACTTC
>.|.|TRBV29-1|TRBJ2-7
CSVGGGGLNEQYF
TGCAGCGTGGGAGGGGGAGGGCTAAACGAGCAGTACTTC
>.|few|TRBV13|TRBJ2-3
CASSGGVHSYYTDTQYF
TGTGCCAGCAGTGGAGGGGTTCACAGTTATTACACAGATACGCAGTATTTT
>.|few|TRBV18|TRBJ2-7
CASSPPGTGYEQYF
TGTGCCAGCTCACCACCGGGTACAGGCTACGAGCAGTACTTC
>.|few|TRBV29-1|TRBJ2-7
CSAAVSYEQYF
TGCAGCGCCGCCGTCTCCTACGAGCAGTACTTC
>TRBD2|few|TRBV6-5|TRBJ2-7
CASREAGRSEQYF
TGTGCCAGCAGGGAAGCCGGGAGGAGCGAGCAGTACTTC
>.|.|TRBV11-2|TRBJ2-7
CASSLIGSQVYEQYF
TGTGCCAGCAGCTTAATAGGGTCCCAGGTCTACGAGCAGTACTTC
>.|few|TRBV10-3|TRBJ2-7
CAISVSGTQYEQYF
TGTGCCATCAGTGTGTCCGGGACACAATACGAGCAGTACTTC
>.|.|TRBV19|TRBJ2-5
CASSAQRETQYF
TGTGCCAGTAGTGCCCAGCGGGAGACCCAGTACTTC
>.|.|TRBV4-1|TRBJ2-7
CASSQAGGEAYEQYF
TGCGCCAGCAGCCAAGCAGGAGGGGAGGCCTACGAGCAGTACTTC
>.|few|TRBV4-3|TRBJ2-3
CASSQDEARTQYF
TGCGCCAGCAGCCAAGATGAAGCCCGTACGCAGTATTTT
>TRBD2|once|TRBV4-3|TRBJ2-7
CASSQDSGGYYEQYF
TGCGCCAGCAGCCAAGATAGCGGGGGATACTACGAGCAGTACTTC
>.|few|TRBV7-9|TRBJ1-5
CASSLGGTGNQPQHF
TGTGCCAGCAGCTTAGGAGGGACCGGCAATCAGCCCCAGCATTTT
>.|.|TRBV5-1|TRBJ2-1
CASSLGQGSINEQFF
TGCGCCAGCAGCTTGGGGCAGGGAAGTATCAATGAGCAGTTCTTC
>.|few|TRBV28|TRBJ1-5
CASSLQPQHF
TGTGCCAGCAGTTTGCAGCCCCAGCATTTT
>TRBD2|.|TRBV28|TRBJ2-3
CASSLAGGTDTQYF
TGTGCCAGCAGTTTGGCGGGAGGGACAGATACGCAGTATTTT
>TRBD1|.|TRBV18|TRBJ1-5
CASSPEYGRGVQPQHF
TGTGCCAGCTCACCAGAGTACGGCAGGGGGGTACAGCCCCAGCATTTT
>.|.|TRBV5-1|TRBJ2-1
CASSPTGNEQFF
TGCGCCAGCAGCCCGACGGGCAATGAGCAGTTCTTC
>TRBD2|.|TRBV13|TRBJ2-5
CASSEDLLAGARETQYF
TGTGCCAGCAGCGAAGACCTACTAGCGGGGGCGCGAGAGACCCAGTACTTC
>.|few|TRBV12-5|TRBJ2-2
CASGLVGRANTGELFF
TGTGCTAGTGGTTTGGTTGGCAGGGCGAACACCGGGGAGCTGTTTTTT
>.|.|TRBV5-1|TRBJ2-7
CASSFLGTQSEQYF
TGCGCCAGCAGCTTCCTCGGGACCCAAAGCGAGCAGTACTTC
>.|.|TRBV28|TRBJ2-7
CASRGWVGSHDMGEQYF
TGTGCCAGCAGGGGCTGGGTTGGGTCTCACGATATGGGCGAGCAGTACTTC
>.|few|TRBV11-1|TRBJ1-2
CASSPRGSYGYTF
TGTGCCAGCAGCCCGCGCGGGAGCTATGGCTACACCTTC
>.|.|TRBV5-6|TRBJ2-5
CASSSTGQWEETQYF
TGTGCCAGCAGCTCGACGGGACAATGGGAAGAGACCCAGTACTTC
>.|few|TRBV7-9|TRBJ1-2
CASSPRTREKGYTF
TGTGCCAGCAGCCCTCGAACCAGGGAGAAGGGCTACACCTTC
>.|.|TRBV28|TRBJ1-2
CAAQGYNYGYTF
TGTGCCGCCCAGGGTTATAACTATGGCTACACCTTC
>TRBD1|few|TRBV7-9|TRBJ2-7
CASRRDSYYEQYF
TGTGCCAGCAGACGGGACAGTTACTACGAGCAGTACTTC
>TRBD1|few|TRBV19|TRBJ1-1
CASSRQGNTEAFF
TGTGCCAGTAGTCGACAGGGGAACACTGAAGCTTTCTTT
>.|.|TRBV20-1|TRBJ2-7
CSARVAEQYF
TGCAGTGCTAGAGTGGCCGAGCAGTACTTC
>.|.|TRBV4-2|TRBJ2-3
CASSQATEITDTQYF
TGTGCCAGCAGCCAAGCCACAGAGATCACAGATACGCAGTATTTT
>.|.|TRBV7-2|TRBJ2-3
CASSQDDRGLSTDTQYF
TGTGCCAGCAGCCAAGATGATAGAGGGCTCAGCACAGATACGCAGTATTTT
>.|.|TRBV5-1|TRBJ2-5
CASSSAGQNAETQYF
TGCGCCAGCAGCTCCGCGGGACAAAATGCAGAGACCCAGTACTTC
>.|.|TRBV11-3|TRBJ2-2
CASSWRGGELFF
TGTGCCAGCAGCTGGAGAGGAGGGGAGCTGTTTTTT
>.|few|TRBV7-8|TRBJ1-1
CASSLPQGRMNTEAFF
TGTGCCAGCAGCTTACCCCAGGGTCGTATGAACACTGAAGCTTTCTTT
>.|.|TRBV2|TRBJ2-3
CASSEARWSGDTQYF
TGTGCCAGCAGTGAAGCACGATGGTCTGGAGATACGCAGTATTTT
>.|.|TRBV11-3|TRBJ2-7
CASSSTRGTYEQYF
TGTGCCAGCAGCTCGACGCGGGGCACCTACGAGCAGTACTTC
>TRBD2|few|TRBV14|TRBJ2-3
CASSERLAGSTDTQYF
TGTGCCAGCAGCGAAAGACTAGCGGGTTCTACAGATACGCAGTATTTT
>.|few|TRBV7-8|TRBJ2-5
CASSLRRSIQETQYF
TGTGCCAGCAGCTTGAGACGGAGTATACAAGAGACCCAGTACTTC
>TRBD2|.|TRBV5-1|TRBJ2-7
CASSLLRGAVYEQYF
TGCGCCAGCAGCTTGTTGCGGGGGGCCGTGTACGAGCAGTACTTC
>.|.|TRBV7-3|TRBJ2-6
CASSLTSSGANVLTF
TGTGCCAGCAGCTTAACTTCCTCTGGGGCCAACGTCCTGACTTTC
>.|.|TRBV7-7|TRBJ2-2
CASSFRRDTGELFF
TGTGCCAGCAGCTTTAGACGGGACACCGGGGAGCTGTTTTTT